The rows below give T cell receptor beta chains drawn from one sample of a study of OX40 agonist ivuxolimab in advanced cancers. This table comes from immunoSEQ multiplex PCR, and its TCRdb copy is limited to in-frame clones, with some not included. The top ten clones hold approximately 23% of a sample with about 26,000 clones, around nine tenths of them seen once. Sequenced material: CD4+ or CD8+ T cells sorted from blood, taken in a trial of the OX40 agonist ivuxolimab. The receptor set was obtained from an adult with an advanced solid tumor such as melanoma, head and neck, liver or kidney cancer. CDR3s include the opening cysteine and the closing phenylalanine or tryptophan. A D gene is named only where the DNA matches it firmly. Size values are once, few and many counts, or a class for expanded clones, and some rows have none.

j_call clone_size d_call v_call cdr3_nt cdr3_aa
TRBJ2-1 . TRBD2 TRBV4-1 TGCGCCAGCAGCCAAGCTAGCGGGGGGGCGTATGAGCAGTTCTTC CASSQASGGAYEQFF
TRBJ2-5 . TRBD1 TRBV7-9 TGCGCAGCAGCCCCCCCTACTCCGGGACAGATCCAAGAGACCCAGTACTTC CAAAPPTPGQIQETQYF
TRBJ2-7 . . TRBV6-5 TGTGCCAGCAGTTACTCTACACCAGCCTTGGGTGAGCAGTACTTC CASSYSTPALGEQYF
TRBJ2-7 . . TRBV7-9 TGTGCCAGCAGCTTTGTCTTAAACTCCTACGAGCAGTACTTC CASSFVLNSYEQYF
TRBJ2-2 . . TRBV27 TGTGCCAGCAGTTTATCCGTCAGGAACACCGGGGAGCTGTTTTTT CASSLSVRNTGELFF
TRBJ1-5 . . TRBV6-5 TGTGCCAGCAGTTACTCGAGTCAAGGGGGCAATCAGCCCCAGCATTTT CASSYSSQGGNQPQHF
TRBJ1-2 . . TRBV5-4 TGTGCCAGCAGCTCCCGAGCGGGAGGCTACACCTTC CASSSRAGGYTF
TRBJ2-5 once . TRBV27 TGTGCCAGCAGTTCACTTTTTACAGGGTATCTGGAGACCCAGTACTTC CASSSLFTGYLETQYF
TRBJ2-2 . . TRBV2 TGTGCCAGCGCACCTATATCACCGGGGGAGCTGTTTTTT CASAPISPGELFF
TRBJ2-4 . . TRBV7-6 TGTGCCAGCAGCTTAGCAAGCAGGGACATTCAGTACTTC CASSLASRDIQYF
TRBJ2-5 . . TRBV27 TGTGCCAGCAGTAGTTCGGTCCAAGAGACCCAGTACTTC CASSSSVQETQYF
TRBJ1-5 . . TRBV7-9 TGTGCCAGCAGCCCCGGGAGGGCGGGTGGCAATCAGCCCCAGCATTTT CASSPGRAGGNQPQHF
TRBJ2-1 few . TRBV28 TGTGCCAGCAGTTTATGGGCACTAGGCAATGAGCAGTTCTTC CASSLWALGNEQFF
TRBJ1-3 . TRBD1 TRBV6-5 TGTGCCAGCAGCCAAGGGACAGGGGTCGGAAACACCATATATTTT CASSQGTGVGNTIYF
TRBJ1-1 . . TRBV28 TGTGCCAGCAGATTCCCGGTGAACACTGAAGCTTTCTTT CASRFPVNTEAFF
TRBJ2-7 . . TRBV18 TGTGCCAGCTCACCACCGATCCCAAACGAGCAGTACTTC CASSPPIPNEQYF
TRBJ2-3 few . TRBV2 TGTGCCAGCAGAGAGCAGGACCGATCCTGGGCAGATACGCAGTATTTT CASREQDRSWADTQYF
TRBJ2-7 . . TRBV7-6 TGTGCCAGCAGATCTGACAGGAACGAGCAGTACTTC CASRSDRNEQYF
TRBJ2-7 . TRBD2 TRBV2 TGTGCCAGCAGTGAAATCAGTAAGGGACTAGCAGGGGAGCAGTACTTC CASSEISKGLAGEQYF
TRBJ2-1 . . TRBV19 TGTGCCAGTAGACAGGGCCTTGAGCAGTTCTTC CASRQGLEQFF
TRBJ1-1 . TRBD1 TRBV28 TGTGCCAGCAGTTCCCCGGGACAGGGCTTGAACACTGAAGCTTTCTTT CASSSPGQGLNTEAFF
TRBJ2-1 . . TRBV5-1 TGCGCCAGCCAACCCGCTGGGGGACAGGGGGCCCCACCGACTAGCGGGAGCTCCTACAATGAGCAGTTCTTC CASQPAGGQGAPPTSGSSYNEQFF
TRBJ2-3 . . TRBV4-1 TGCGCCAGCAGCCAAGAAACTAGCACAGATACGCAGTATTTT CASSQETSTDTQYF
TRBJ2-3 . TRBD2 TRBV11-1 TGTGCCAGCAACGACAATCGGGGGGTCTCAGATACGCAGTATTTT CASNDNRGVSDTQYF
TRBJ2-7 . TRBD1 TRBV11-2 TGTGCCAGCAGCTCCGGGACAGGGGGCTCCCAGTTGTACGAGCAGTACTTC CASSSGTGGSQLYEQYF
TRBJ1-1 . . TRBV27 TGTGCCAGCAGTCCAACAGGGAGGACTGAAGCTTTCTTT CASSPTGRTEAFF
TRBJ1-1 . . TRBV6-8 TGTGCCAGCAGTTCCCCCTTGAGAGCCCCGAACACTGAAGCTTTCTTT CASSSPLRAPNTEAFF
TRBJ1-4 . . TRBV5-6 TGTGCCAGCAGCTTCGGAACAGAATCAACTAATGAAAAACTGTTTTTT CASSFGTESTNEKLFF
TRBJ1-1 . . TRBV28 TGTGCCAGCAGCACCGGACCGTCACTGAACACTGAAGCTTTCTTT CASSTGPSLNTEAFF
TRBJ1-2 . TRBD1 TRBV7-9 TGTGCCAGCAGCTTAACTCCGACAGGGGGAGAAGTCTACACCTTC CASSLTPTGGEVYTF
TRBJ1-4 once . TRBV30 TGTGCCTGGAGTGTAGCAGGGATGGAGGAAAAACTGTTTTTT CAWSVAGMEEKLFF
TRBJ1-1 . . TRBV4-1 TGCGCCAGCAGCCCTACGAGGGGTTTGCCTGAAGCTTTCTTT CASSPTRGLPEAFF
TRBJ2-7 . . TRBV4-1 TGCGCCAGCAGCCACCCTGGTTTAGAGCAGTACTTC CASSHPGLEQYF
TRBJ2-3 . . TRBV9 TGTGCCAGCAGCGTGGGTCAAGGGCGGTGGACAGATACGCAGTATTTT CASSVGQGRWTDTQYF
TRBJ2-7 . . TRBV7-9 TGTGCCAGCACCGACCCCTTCGCCGGTCCGGGTGGGGTTTACGAGCAGTACTTC CASTDPFAGPGGVYEQYF
TRBJ2-3 . TRBD1 TRBV7-2 TGTGCCAGCAGCTTAGAGTGGACAGGGGTAGATACGCAGTATTTT CASSLEWTGVDTQYF
TRBJ1-2 . TRBD1 TRBV7-9 TGTGCCAGCAGCTCCGACCTGACAGGGAACTATGGCTACACCTTC CASSSDLTGNYGYTF
TRBJ1-6 few . TRBV4-3 TGCGCCAGCAGCCAAGCAGGAGTGGGATCACCCCTCCACTTT CASSQAGVGSPLHF
TRBJ2-7 . . TRBV11-2 TGTGCCAGCAGCCTGGGCCTCTACGAGCAGTACTTC CASSLGLYEQYF
TRBJ2-6 medium-sized TRBD1 TRBV4-3 TGCGCCAGCAGCCATGACGATACCGGGACAGGGGTCTCTGGGGCCAACGTCCTGACTTTC CASSHDDTGTGVSGANVLTF
TRBJ2-7 . . TRBV28 TGTGCCAGCAGTATCCTGGGCCTTTCCTACGAGCAGTACTTC CASSILGLSYEQYF
TRBJ1-6 . . TRBV4-2 TGTGCCAGCAGCCAAGAATTGGTTGACTCCTATAATTCACCCCTCCACTTT CASSQELVDSYNSPLHF
TRBJ2-7 . . TRBV19 TGTGCCAGTAGTATGAGTGGAGGTTCCTACGAGCAGTACTTC CASSMSGGSYEQYF
TRBJ1-6 . . TRBV28 TGTGCCAGCAGTCCTCCCGGCGGGGACGTCGTACCTGAAAGCTCCTATAATTCACCCCTCCACTTT CASSPPGGDVVPESSYNSPLHF
TRBJ2-5 . TRBD2 TRBV11-3 TGTGCCAGCAGCTCCCGGGAGGCCCAAGAGACCCAGTACTTC CASSSREAQETQYF
TRBJ1-1 . TRBD1 TRBV4-1 TGCGCCAGCAGCCAATGGGCACAGGGACAGCTCGACACTGAAGCTTTCTTT CASSQWAQGQLDTEAFF
TRBJ2-3 . TRBD2 TRBV6-4 TGTGCCAGCAGTGAAGCGGGAGGCACAGATACGCAGTATTTT CASSEAGGTDTQYF
TRBJ2-7 . . TRBV7-8 TGTGCCAGCAGAACAGGGTTCGAGCAGTACTTC CASRTGFEQYF
TRBJ2-7 . . TRBV7-9 TGTGCCAGCAGCTCTGGACTTCTCGAGCAGTACTTC CASSSGLLEQYF
TRBJ2-1 . TRBD2 TRBV5-1 TGCGCCAGCAGCTTGGGGGTAGCGGGAGGGCCCCGCAATGAGCAGTTCTTC CASSLGVAGGPRNEQFF
TRBJ2-2 . . TRBV29-1 TGCAGCGTTGAGTTGGGGGTGGCGAACACCGGGGAGCTGTTTTTT CSVELGVANTGELFF